Each of the 18 T cell receptor beta chains below was sequenced from the same sample in a study of cytomegalovirus exposure and HLA in healthy donors. The PCR employed 60 Vbeta primers together with 13 Jbeta primers. This table comes from immunoSEQ multiplex PCR, and its TCRdb copy is limited to in-frame clones, with some not included. The data hold 200,000 or so clones, with about 80% observed a single time. The specimen sequenced was PBMCs. The source is a man between 18 and 29 years old in good health and CMV-seronegative.

The chain has TRBV27 and TRBJ2-1; no definite D call. The CDR3 has 11 amino acids. Between the trimmed V and J ends, which lost 8 bases and 5 bases, there was a span of 7 bases. Germline V lookup: CDR1 MNHEY, CDR2 SMNVEV (reference sequence). CDR3 amino acids: CASGPDNEQFF. CDR3 bases: TGTGCCAGCGGCCCCGACAATGAGCAGTTCTTC.

This clone was seen a handful of times. A much larger clone is a single base away; this may be a read error. Other DNA sequences in the same sample also yield this CDR3. The rearrangement links TRBV5-4 to TRBJ1-2, with D possibly TRBD1 on 6 matching bases. This CDR3 spans 15 amino acids. Per germline, CDR1 SGHNT and CDR2 YYREEE (reference sequence). V was shortened by 4 bases and J by 2 bases, with 15 bases between the two germline ends. CDR3 sequence reads: CASSQDQQGNYGYTF. CDR3 nucleotides: TGTGCCAGCAGCCAAGATCAACAGGGAAACTATGGCTACACCTTC.

On this clone itself: Other DNA sequences within the sample encode an identical CDR3. V gene TRBV6-5 combines with J gene TRBJ2-2; perhaps TRBD2 as D (5 bases). Germline CDR1 and CDR2: MNHEY and SVGAGI. With 3 bases removed from V and 5 bases from J, the gap between germline ends came to 10 bases. This CDR3 has 14 amino acids. CDR3 DNA sequence: TGTGCCAGCAGTTATTCAAGAGGGACCGGGGAGCTGTTTTTT. As protein: CASSYSRGTGELFF.

The chain combines TRBV28 with TRBJ2-1; D is undetermined. Germline assignment: CDR1 MDHEN and CDR2 SYDVKM. The CDR3 is made up of 15 amino acids. Between the trimmed V and J ends, which lost 1 base and 3 bases, there was a span of 10 bases. The CDR3 reads CASSLLLQNYNEQFF. CDR3 nucleotide sequence: TGTGCCAGCAGTTTATTATTACAGAACTACAATGAGCAGTTCTTC.

The gene calls are TRBV6-1 and TRBJ2-5, with 8 nucleotides matching TRBD2. There are 14 residues in the CDR3. The ends lost 2 bases at V and 3 bases at J; junction bases unmatched: 2. The germline gives CDR1 MNHNS, CDR2 SASEGT. CDR3 protein: CASSESSGEETQYF. Here the CDR3 DNA reads TGTGCCAGCAGTGAAAGTAGCGGGGAAGAGACCCAGTACTTC.

This clone is a singleton in its sample. The chain employs TRBV6-5 and TRBJ1-2, with TRBD1 matching over 9 bases. Trimming removed 8 bases from V and 5 bases from J; junction bases left unmatched: 0. Germline V CDR1 and CDR2: MNHEY, SVGAGI. The length of the CDR3 is 11 residues. The DNA of the CDR3 is TGTGCCAGCGGGACAGGGTATGGCTACACCTTC. Protein: CASGTGYGYTF.

The rearrangement uses TRBV30 and TRBJ1-4; a weak D match, TRBD1 (6 bases). The CDR3 is made up of 15 amino acids. The germline CDR1 and CDR2 sequences are GTSNPN and SVGIG (reference sequence). V shed 3 bases and J shed 5 bases, with 16 bases lying between them. CDR3 sequence: CAWSGLGGANEKLFF. The CDR3 nucleotides are TGTGCCTGGAGCGGGTTGGGGGGGGCAAATGAAAAACTGTTTTTT. Full variable domain (missing parts from reference TRBV30 and TRBJ1-4): SQTIHQWPATLVQPVGSPLSLECTVEGTSNPNLYWYRQAAGRGLQLLFYSVGIGQISSEVPQNLSASRPQDRQFILSSKKLLLSDSGFYLCAWSGLGGANEKLFFGSGTQLSVL.

This clone was observed a handful of times. The chain has TRBV11-3 and TRBJ2-1; 11 bases align to TRBD1. Germline assignment: CDR1 SGHNT and CDR2 YENEEA. Trimming removed 4 bases from V and 10 bases from J; junction bases left unmatched: 6. The CDR3 spans 14 residues. CDR3: CASSSGQGGGEQFF. Written as DNA, the CDR3 is TGTGCCAGCAGCTCGGGACAGGGGGGCGGCGAGCAGTTCTTC.

In this sample, this clone turned up a few times. The chain combines TRBV14 with TRBJ2-1; TRBD2 agrees at 10 bases. Per the germline V gene, CDR1 is SGHDN and CDR2 is FVKESK. This CDR3 has 17 residues. V gave up 0 bases and J gave up 2 bases; unmatched junction bases: 4. CDR3 in DNA: TGTGCCAGCAGCCAAGAAGGTCTAGCGGGAGCCTACAATGAGCAGTTCTTC. Amino acid sequence: CASSQEGLAGAYNEQFF.

The V gene is TRBV7-8, the J gene TRBJ1-5; 10 bases are shared with TRBD1. The CDR3 spans 16 residues. Germline lookup yields CDR1 SGHVS and CDR2 FQNEAQ. The V and J ends lost 4 bases and 3 bases, in that order; junction bases with no gene match: 6. CDR3 region: CASSSRDRGTNQPQHF. The CDR3, as DNA: TGTGCCAGCAGCTCCCGGGACAGGGGAACCAATCAGCCCCAGCATTTT.

This sequence joins TRBV7-8 and TRBJ2-7; 7 nucleotides align to TRBD1. CDR3 length equals 16 residues. J gave up 3 bases and V 2 bases, and 10 bases lay outside the gene matches. Per the germline V gene, CDR1 is SGHVS and CDR2 is FQNEAQ. This CDR3 is CASSLLNARGNYEQYF. The CDR3 DNA reads TGTGCCAGCAGCTTACTAAATGCCAGGGGGAACTACGAGCAGTACTTC.

DNA of the CDR3: TGCGCCAGCAGACTGGAGGCAGACGAGCAGTACTTC. As protein: CASRLEADEQYF. The J gene is TRBJ2-7, the V gene TRBV5-1; a possible D gene is TRBD2 (5 bases). Trimming removed 5 bases from V and 5 bases from J, with 11 bases in between. This CDR3 contains 12 residues. From germline, CDR1 is SGHRS and CDR2 YFSETQ.

The chain is built from TRBV6-1 and TRBJ2-7; 15 bases line up with TRBD2. CDR1 is MNHNS, CDR2 SASEGT, per germline. After removal of 4 bases from V and 0 bases from J, the junction contained 10 bases not matched to a gene. There are 19 residues in the CDR3. The CDR3 loop reads CASSGGMGLAGGPSYEQYF. CDR3 DNA: TGTGCCAGCAGTGGGGGGATGGGACTAGCGGGAGGACCCTCCTACGAGCAGTACTTC.

J is TRBJ1-2 and V is TRBV19; TRBD1 aligns across 8 bases. V trimming: 4 bases; J trimming: 4 bases; junction bases outside the gene matches: 8. The CDR3 extends over 15 amino acids. From germline, CDR1 is LNHDA and CDR2 SQIVND (reference sequence). The CDR3 is CASSNKGQVFYGYTF. Here the CDR3 DNA reads TGTGCCAGTAGTAACAAGGGACAGGTATTCTATGGCTACACCTTC.

This chain uses TRBV4-1 with TRBJ2-5; weak D call: TRBD1 (5 bases). CDR3 length: 16 residues. CDR1 and CDR2 (germline): MGHRA, YSYEKL. Between the trimmed V and J ends, which lost 0 bases and 4 bases, there was a span of 15 bases. The CDR3 protein is CASSQEGAGLRETQYF. The CDR3 nucleotides read TGCGCCAGCAGCCAAGAAGGTGCAGGGCTGCGAGAGACCCAGTACTTC.

This clone showed up just once. This sequence joins TRBV4-2 and TRBJ2-4; the D gene is possibly TRBD1 (5 bases). Trimming cost V 1 base and J 5 bases, with 15 bases left between them. This CDR3 region has 16 residues. The germline CDR1 and CDR2 sequences are LGHNA and YNFKEQ. The CDR3 DNA sequence: TGTGCCAGCAGCCAAGTCGGAGCAGGGTCCCAAAACATTCAGTACTTC. Encoded protein: CASSQVGAGSQNIQYF.

The chain links TRBV28 to TRBJ1-2, with D possibly TRBD1 on 5 matching bases. CDR1 is MDHEN and CDR2 is SYDVKM in the germline V gene. This CDR3 spans 11 amino acids. V shed 10 bases and J shed 1 base, with 7 bases lying between them. This CDR3 reads CAIDSNYGYTF. For the CDR3, the DNA is TGTGCCATCGACAGTAACTATGGCTACACCTTC.

This chain connects TRBV5-1 to TRBJ2-1; TRBD2 matches 7 bases. Germline assignment: CDR1 SGHRS and CDR2 YFSETQ. V was pared by 4 bases and J by 6 bases, with 16 bases of the junction left unmatched. This CDR3 is 17 amino acids long. The chain's CDR3 is CASSPRPPSWGGNEQFF. CDR3 DNA sequence: TGCGCCAGCAGCCCCCGCCCCCCTAGTTGGGGGGGCAATGAGCAGTTCTTC.